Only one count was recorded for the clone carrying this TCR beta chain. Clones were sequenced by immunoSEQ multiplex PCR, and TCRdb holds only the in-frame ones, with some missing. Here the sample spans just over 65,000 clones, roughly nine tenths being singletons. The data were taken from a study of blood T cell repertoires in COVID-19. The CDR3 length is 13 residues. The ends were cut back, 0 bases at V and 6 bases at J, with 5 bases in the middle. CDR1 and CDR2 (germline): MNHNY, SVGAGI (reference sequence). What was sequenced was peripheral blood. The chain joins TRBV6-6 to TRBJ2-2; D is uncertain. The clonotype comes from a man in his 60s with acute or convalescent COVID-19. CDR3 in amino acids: CASSYSKPGELFF. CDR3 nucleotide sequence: TGTGCCAGCAGTTACTCGAAGCCCGGGGAGCTGTTTTTT.